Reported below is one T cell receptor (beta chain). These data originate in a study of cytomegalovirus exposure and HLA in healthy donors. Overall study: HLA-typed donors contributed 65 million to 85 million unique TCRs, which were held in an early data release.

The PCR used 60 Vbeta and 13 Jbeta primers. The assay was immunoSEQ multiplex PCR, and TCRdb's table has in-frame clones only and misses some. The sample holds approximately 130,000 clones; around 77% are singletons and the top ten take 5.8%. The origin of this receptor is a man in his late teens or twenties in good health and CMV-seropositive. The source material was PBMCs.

CDR3 sequence (DNA): TGCGCCAGCAGCCAAGATGGGCAGGCTTCGGATACGCAGTATTTT. Translating it yields CASSQDGQASDTQYF. This sequence joins TRBV4-1 and TRBJ2-3; D is unclear. Trimming cost V 0 bases and J 6 bases, with 13 bases left between them. Germline CDR1 MGHRA, CDR2 YSYEKL. The length of the CDR3 is 15 residues.